The 13 T cell receptor beta chains below were found in one sample sequenced in a study of T cell clonotyping in hematopoietic cell transplantation. The repertoire was sequenced with immunoSEQ multiplex PCR; TCRdb's copy has only in-frame clones and lacks some. The table shows tens of thousands of clones, with roughly 95% occurring only once. Time point reported: recipient sample about 28 days before transplant, after cytoreduction. Sequences were derived from peripheral blood mononuclear cells, sampled before stem cell transplant. These receptors were collected from a woman aged 50 to 65 with acute myeloid leukemia. Some clones in this sample may be carry-over from other donors' samples.

This clone was seen a single time. This CDR3 reads CASSLGGHFGYTF. CDR3 DNA sequence: TGTGCCAGCAGCTTGGGTGGACATTTTGGCTACACCTTC. The rearrangement uses TRBV5-4 and TRBJ1-2; perhaps TRBD1 as D (5 bases). This CDR3 region has 13 residues. Germline CDR1 is SGHNT and CDR2 is YYREEE (reference sequence). V lost 0 bases and J lost 7, with 10 bases in between.

The chain links TRBV6-6 to TRBJ2-1; possible D gene TRBD2, 7 bases. The CDR3 length is 15 residues. Germline V lookup: CDR1 MNHNY, CDR2 SVGAGI (reference sequence). V lost 8 bases, J lost 3 bases, and 17 bases lay in between. The CDR3 here is CASLKPGGYYNEQFF. The CDR3 DNA reads as TGTGCCAGCTTAAAGCCGGGGGGCTACTACAATGAGCAGTTCTTC.

This chain links TRBV4-1 with TRBJ2-7, with TRBD1 as a possible D gene (6 bases). Deletions cut 1 base from V and 2 bases from J, with 9 bases between. The CDR3 runs to 14 residues. Germline V gene lookup returns CDR1 MGHRA and CDR2 YSYEKL. The CDR3 region is CASSQVEGAYEQYF. CDR3 coding DNA: TGCGCCAGCAGCCAAGTCGAGGGGGCCTACGAGCAGTACTTC.

The genes are TRBV29-1 and TRBJ2-3; no clear D. The CDR3 runs to 13 residues. Trimming removed 0 bases from V and 5 bases from J, with 9 bases in between. Germline CDR1 and CDR2: SQVTM and ANQGSEA. The DNA for the CDR3 is TGCAGCGTTGAAGATGTCCGAGGAGATACGCAGTATTTT. It encodes CSVEDVRGDTQYF.

V and J are TRBV28 and TRBJ2-7; TRBD1 aligns across 7 bases. Germline assignment: CDR1 MDHEN and CDR2 SYDVKM. Germline trimming cut 7 bases from V and 2 bases from J; bases unmatched to any gene: 8. CDR3 length: 14 residues. The CDR3 nucleotides are TGTGCCAGCACATTGACAGGGACGACCTACGAGCAGTACTTC. Translation gives CASTLTGTTYEQYF.

This chain uses TRBV20-1 with TRBJ2-7; D unclear. This CDR3 has 11 amino acids. CDR1 and CDR2 (germline): DFQATT, SNEGSKA (reference sequence). V was cut by 6 bases and J by 2 bases, with 8 bases left in between. The CDR3 reads CSAQLTYEQYF. The CDR3 nucleotides are TGCAGTGCGCAGCTAACCTACGAGCAGTACTTC.

The chain employs TRBV28 and TRBJ1-2; no firm D call. CDR3 size: 13 residues. Trimming left V 6 bases short and J 5 bases short, with 13 bases between. From germline, CDR1 is MDHEN and CDR2 SYDVKM. The CDR3 nucleotides read TGTGCCAGCAGACAAGACATCGAATATGGCTACACCTTC. Encoded protein: CASRQDIEYGYTF.

CDR3 region: CASSPLQGSNYGYTF. The CDR3 DNA reads as TGTGCCAGCAGCCCCCTGCAGGGTTCTAACTATGGCTACACCTTC. This rearrangement joins TRBV27 to TRBJ1-2; a weak D match, TRBD1 (5 bases). Trimming cost V 6 bases and J 0 bases, with 14 bases left between them. The CDR3 spans 15 residues. Per germline, CDR1 MNHEY and CDR2 SMNVEV (reference sequence).

The chain is built from TRBV19 and TRBJ1-6; D remains ambiguous. CDR1 and CDR2 (germline): LNHDA, SQIVND (reference sequence). Trimming stripped 1 base from V and 0 bases from J, with 10 bases between. The CDR3 length is 17 residues. CDR3: CASSIARVSSYNSPLHF. The DNA for the CDR3 is TGTGCCAGTAGTATAGCACGAGTGAGCTCCTATAATTCACCCCTCCACTTT. Complete variable domain (other parts from reference TRBV19 and TRBJ1-6): DGGITQSPKYLFRKEGQNVTLSCEQNLNHDAMYWYRQDPGQGLRLIYYSQIVNDFQKGDIAEGYSVSREKKESFPLTVTSAQKNPTAFYLCASSIARVSSYNSPLHFGNGTRLTVT.

V gene TRBV30 combines with J gene TRBJ2-5; 10 bases match TRBD2. The length of the CDR3 is 16 residues. V shed 0 bases and J 2 bases; nucleotides not matched to a gene: 6. Germline V gene data show CDR1 as GTSNPN and CDR2 as SVGIG (reference sequence). CDR3 nucleotides: TGTGCCTGGAGTGTTCCCCAGACTAGCGGGCAAGAGACCCAGTACTTC. Encoded protein: CAWSVPQTSGQETQYF.

The V and J genes are TRBV27 and TRBJ2-3; no reliable D call. Trimming took 6 bases from V and 0 from J, leaving 13 bases between them. This CDR3 has 15 amino acids. Per germline, CDR1 MNHEY and CDR2 SMNVEV (reference sequence). This CDR3 is CASRPWSRSTDTQYF. The CDR3 DNA follows: TGTGCCAGCAGGCCCTGGTCGCGGAGCACAGATACGCAGTATTTT.

The V call is TRBV29-1, the J call TRBJ2-1, with 11 positions matching TRBD2. Per the germline V gene, CDR1 is SQVTM and CDR2 is ANQGSEA. With 7 bases clipped from V and 7 bases from J, the junction kept 15 bases outside the gene matches. The CDR3 sequence is 16 residues long. The CDR3 loop is CSASGASGGPGNEQFF. Here the CDR3 DNA reads TGCAGCGCTTCAGGGGCTAGCGGGGGGCCAGGGAATGAGCAGTTCTTC.

This rearrangement joins TRBV7-2 to TRBJ2-5; D unclear. The germline CDR1 and CDR2 sequences are SGHTA and FQGNSA. V was pared by 1 base and J by 4 bases, with 10 bases between. The CDR3 loop spans 14 amino acids. The CDR3 DNA is TGTGCCAGCAGCTTAGGATGGGGATCAGAGACCCAGTACTTC. It is translated as CASSLGWGSETQYF.